A selection of T cell receptor beta chains follows, all from one sample in a study of shared clonotypes between healthy human individuals. Measured with immunoSEQ multiplex PCR; TCRdb has only the in-frame clones, and not every one. The table lists around 550,000 clones, 96% of them singletons, with about 0.064% in the top ten. Material for sequencing was naive CD4+ T cells sorted from blood. These receptors all come from a woman aged 25 to 39 in good health. Each CDR3 is given with its conserved first and last residue. A D gene is named only where the DNA matches it firmly. Clone size appears in some rows only: once, few, many, or a class for an expanded clone.

j_call v_call clone_size d_call cdr3_aa cdr3_nt
TRBJ2-7 TRBV11-2 once NA CASSYEGGSYEQYF TGTGCCAGCAGCTACGAAGGGGGCTCCTACGAGCAGTACTTC
TRBJ2-7 TRBV19 NA TRBD2 CASSSPGTSGSYEQYF TGTGCCAGTAGCTCACCCGGGACTAGCGGGTCCTACGAGCAGTACTTC
TRBJ2-7 TRBV19 NA NA CASASRVYTYEQYF TGTGCCAGCGCCTCCAGGGTATACACCTACGAGCAGTACTTC
TRBJ1-5 TRBV28 NA NA CASSRKQGLGLMSNQPQHF TGTGCCAGCAGTCGTAAACAGGGTTTAGGTTTAATGAGCAATCAGCCCCAGCATTTT
TRBJ1-5 TRBV5-1 NA TRBD1 CASSPGQGSNQPQHF TGCGCCAGCAGCCCGGGACAGGGGAGCAATCAGCCCCAGCATTTT
TRBJ2-7 TRBV28 NA TRBD1 CASGWDSESYEQYF TGTGCCAGCGGGTGGGACAGCGAATCCTACGAGCAGTACTTC
TRBJ1-2 TRBV5-4 NA TRBD1 CASSLTAGTGNTF TGTGCCAGCAGCTTGACAGCCGGGACAGGTAACACCTTC
TRBJ2-7 TRBV28 NA NA CASRPPRGEQYF TGTGCCAGCAGGCCACCCCGGGGGGAGCAGTACTTC
TRBJ2-1 TRBV21-1 NA NA CASSKVYGYNEQFF TGTGCCAGCAGCAAAGTTTACGGATACAATGAGCAGTTCTTC
TRBJ1-1 TRBV28 NA NA CASISGGRTEAFF TGTGCCAGCATCTCCGGGGGGCGCACTGAAGCTTTCTTT
TRBJ2-3 TRBV5-6 NA NA CASSLLMVTDTQYF TGTGCCAGCAGCTTGTTGATGGTCACTGATACGCAGTATTTT
TRBJ1-1 TRBV2 NA NA CASRGTRNTEAFF TGTGCCAGCAGGGGGACAAGGAACACTGAAGCTTTCTTT
TRBJ1-1 TRBV7-9 NA NA CASSPPVQGGTEAFF TGTGCCAGCAGTCCTCCAGTACAGGGTGGGACTGAAGCTTTCTTT
TRBJ2-7 TRBV5-1 NA NA CASSLGTDEYYEQYF TGCGCCAGCAGCTTGGGGACCGACGAATACTACGAGCAGTACTTC
TRBJ2-7 TRBV7-2 NA TRBD2 CASSRRLAGTYEQYF TGTGCCAGCAGCCGGCGACTAGCGGGGACCTACGAGCAGTACTTC
TRBJ2-7 TRBV4-2 NA TRBD1 CASSHLQGEGEQYF TGTGCCAGCAGCCATCTCCAGGGGGAAGGCGAGCAGTACTTC
TRBJ2-1 TRBV28 NA NA CASSLIRMYGNEQFF TGTGCCAGCAGTTTGATACGGATGTACGGCAATGAGCAGTTCTTC
TRBJ2-3 TRBV19 NA NA CASSTTSTDTQYF TGTGCCAGTAGTACGACTAGCACAGATACGCAGTATTTT
TRBJ2-3 TRBV19 NA NA CASTSSTSTDTQYF TGTGCCAGTACGAGCTCCACTAGCACAGATACGCAGTATTTT
TRBJ2-2 TRBV6-5 NA TRBD2 CASSYGRAGTGELFF TGTGCCAGCAGTTACGGGAGGGCCGGGACCGGGGAGCTGTTTTTT
TRBJ2-1 TRBV5-4 NA TRBD2 CASSRAGPYNEQFF TGTGCCAGCAGCCGAGCGGGGCCCTACAATGAGCAGTTCTTC
TRBJ2-3 TRBV7-3 NA TRBD2 CASSLRVSGAVDTQYF TGTGCCAGCAGCTTAAGGGTTAGCGGGGCCGTGGATACGCAGTATTTT
TRBJ2-7 TRBV6-1 NA TRBD2 CASSEGLAGEQYF TGTGCCAGCAGTGAAGGACTAGCGGGCGAGCAGTACTTC
TRBJ2-7 TRBV2 NA NA CASSGIYEQYF TGTGCCAGCAGTGGGATTTACGAGCAGTACTTC
TRBJ1-1 TRBV7-9 NA NA CASSYGSVEAFF TGTGCCAGCAGCTATGGGTCCGTGGAAGCTTTCTTT
TRBJ1-4 TRBV6-5 NA NA CASSYGLQMGNEKLFF TGTGCCAGCAGTTATGGACTCCAGATGGGTAATGAAAAACTGTTTTTT
TRBJ2-1 TRBV7-3 once TRBD2 CASSPTSGRNEQFF TGTGCCAGCAGCCCGACTAGCGGGAGGAATGAGCAGTTCTTC
TRBJ2-5 TRBV28 NA NA CASWGGPETQYF TGTGCCAGCTGGGGAGGACCAGAGACCCAGTACTTC
TRBJ2-7 TRBV28 NA TRBD1 CASTSGGLGSYEQYF TGTGCCAGCACTTCAGGGGGCCTGGGCTCCTACGAGCAGTACTTC
TRBJ2-5 TRBV5-1 NA NA CASSSHRSGKTQYF TGCGCCAGCAGCTCCCACAGGTCGGGAAAGACCCAGTACTTC
TRBJ1-5 TRBV27 NA TRBD1 CASSWDRRYQPQHF TGTGCCAGCAGTTGGGACAGGCGCTATCAGCCCCAGCATTTT
TRBJ1-4 TRBV30 NA NA CAWSEPSGGNEKLFF TGTGCCTGGAGCGAACCAAGTGGGGGGAATGAAAAACTGTTTTTT
TRBJ2-2 TRBV19 NA NA CASRHPGLRNTGELFF TGTGCCAGTAGGCATCCGGGACTGCGGAACACCGGGGAGCTGTTTTTT
TRBJ2-7 TRBV28 once TRBD1 CASRGTVYEQYF TGTGCCAGCAGGGGGACAGTTTACGAGCAGTACTTC
TRBJ2-7 TRBV5-1 NA TRBD2 CASSLARGRVPYEQYF TGCGCCAGCAGCTTGGCCCGCGGGAGAGTGCCCTACGAGCAGTACTTC
TRBJ2-5 TRBV5-1 once NA CASSLGDLPSMETQYF TGCGCCAGCAGCTTAGGGGACTTACCTTCAATGGAGACCCAGTACTTC
TRBJ2-7 TRBV11-3 NA NA CASSSDRFHEQYF TGTGCCAGCAGCAGTGACAGGTTCCACGAGCAGTACTTC
TRBJ2-7 TRBV18 NA NA CASSPYYEQEQYF TGTGCCAGCTCACCATATTATGAGCAGGAGCAGTACTTC
TRBJ2-2 TRBV7-2 NA NA CASSLQENTGELFF TGTGCCAGCAGCCTACAGGAGAACACCGGGGAGCTGTTTTTT
TRBJ1-2 TRBV5-1 NA NA CASSLSVQGRGYTF TGCGCCAGCAGCTTGTCGGTCCAGGGCCGTGGCTACACCTTC
TRBJ2-2 TRBV19 NA TRBD2 CASSMGLAGVTVRTGELFF TGTGCCAGTAGTATGGGACTAGCGGGAGTAACGGTGAGGACCGGGGAGCTGTTTTTT
TRBJ1-1 TRBV7-9 NA TRBD1 CASSSDRQGVMNTEAFF TGTGCCAGCAGTTCTGACCGACAGGGAGTCATGAACACTGAAGCTTTCTTT
TRBJ1-1 TRBV25-1 NA TRBD1 CASSGDRVNTEAFF TGTGCCAGCAGTGGGGACAGAGTGAACACTGAAGCTTTCTTT
TRBJ2-3 TRBV10-1 NA TRBD2 CASSEATMTSGRTQYF TGCGCCAGCAGTGAGGCAACTATGACTAGCGGGAGAACGCAGTATTTT
TRBJ2-3 TRBV6-6 NA NA CASSSEPESQYF TGTGCCAGCAGTTCCGAGCCAGAATCGCAGTATTTT
TRBJ2-5 TRBV28 NA NA CASRGIGSKETQYF TGTGCCAGCAGGGGAATAGGATCTAAAGAGACCCAGTACTTC
TRBJ2-7 TRBV11-2 NA NA CASSLGSVYEQYF TGTGCCAGCAGCTTAGGGTCGGTCTACGAGCAGTACTTC
TRBJ1-5 TRBV2 NA TRBD1 CASTGDREAPQHF TGTGCCAGCACGGGGGACAGGGAGGCACCCCAGCATTTT
TRBJ2-7 TRBV13 NA TRBD1 CASSRGWGQGSAYEQYF TGTGCCAGCAGCCGAGGCTGGGGACAGGGTTCGGCCTACGAGCAGTACTTC
TRBJ1-2 TRBV6-5 once NA CASISSNYGYTF TGTGCCAGCATCTCATCCAACTATGGCTACACCTTC
TRBJ1-2 TRBV10-3 NA NA CAISEVDRRIYGYTF TGTGCCATCAGTGAGGTGGACCGACGAATCTATGGCTACACCTTC
TRBJ2-3 TRBV19 NA TRBD2 CASSFSKGAGTYLGTQYF TGTGCCAGTAGTTTTTCTAAAGGAGCGGGAACTTACCTCGGTACGCAGTATTTT
TRBJ1-6 TRBV27 NA TRBD1 CASSLSGQYNSPLHF TGTGCCAGCAGCTTATCGGGACAGTATAATTCACCCCTCCACTTT
TRBJ2-1 TRBV5-6 NA TRBD2 CASSLVRDYSYNEQFF TGTGCCAGCAGCTTGGTACGGGACTACTCCTACAATGAGCAGTTCTTC